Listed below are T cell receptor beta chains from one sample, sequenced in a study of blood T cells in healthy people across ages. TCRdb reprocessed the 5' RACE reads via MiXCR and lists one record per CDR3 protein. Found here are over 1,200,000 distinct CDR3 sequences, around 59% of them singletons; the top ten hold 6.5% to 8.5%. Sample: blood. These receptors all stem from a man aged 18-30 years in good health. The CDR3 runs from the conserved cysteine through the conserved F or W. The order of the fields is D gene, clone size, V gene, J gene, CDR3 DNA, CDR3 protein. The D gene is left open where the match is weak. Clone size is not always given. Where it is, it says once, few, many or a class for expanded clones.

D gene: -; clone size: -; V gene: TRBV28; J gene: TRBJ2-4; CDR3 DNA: TGTGCCAGCAGTCCGTTTAGAAGGGCTTCAAACATTCAGTACTTC; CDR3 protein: CASSPFRRASNIQYF
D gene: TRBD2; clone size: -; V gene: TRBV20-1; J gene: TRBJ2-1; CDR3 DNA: TGCAGTGCTAGAGTTTTAGATTTCCGGACTAGCGGCCAGAGGTCCGATGAGCAGTTCTTC; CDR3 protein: CSARVLDFRTSGQRSDEQFF
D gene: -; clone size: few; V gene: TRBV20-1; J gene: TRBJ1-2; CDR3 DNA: TGCAGTGCTAGAGATCCGGGCCAGTCCGGCTACACCTTC; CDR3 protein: CSARDPGQSGYTF
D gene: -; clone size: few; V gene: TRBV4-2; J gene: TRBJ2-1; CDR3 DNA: TGTGCCAGCAGCCAGAACCCCTTGGGACAACTCTACAATGAGCAGTTCTTC; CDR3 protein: CASSQNPLGQLYNEQFF
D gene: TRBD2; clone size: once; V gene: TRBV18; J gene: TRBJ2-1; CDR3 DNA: TGTGCCAGCTCATACAAAAGCGGGGGGAATTACAATGAGCAGTTCTTC; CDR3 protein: CASSYKSGGNYNEQFF
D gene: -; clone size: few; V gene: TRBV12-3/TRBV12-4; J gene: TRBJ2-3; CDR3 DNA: TGTGCCAGCAGTTTATCGGAGACTAGCACAGATACGCAGTATTTT; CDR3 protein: CASSLSETSTDTQYF
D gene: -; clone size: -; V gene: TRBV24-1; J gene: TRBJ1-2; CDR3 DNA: TGTGCCACCAGTGATCCGGGACTAGCGGGATATGGCTACACCTTC; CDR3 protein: CATSDPGLAGYGYTF
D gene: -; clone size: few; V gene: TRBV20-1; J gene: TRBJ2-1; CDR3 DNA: TGCAGTGCTAGAGATTGGAGTCGCCTTACCGATGAGCAGTTCTTC; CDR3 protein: CSARDWSRLTDEQFF
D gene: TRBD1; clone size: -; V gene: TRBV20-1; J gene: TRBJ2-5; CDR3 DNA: TGCAGTGCTAACACAGGGGGCGAAGAGACCCAGTACTTC; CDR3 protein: CSANTGGEETQYF
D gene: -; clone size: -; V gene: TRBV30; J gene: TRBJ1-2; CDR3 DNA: TGTGCCTGGAGTGTACTCTATGGCTACACCTTC; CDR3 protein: CAWSVLYGYTF
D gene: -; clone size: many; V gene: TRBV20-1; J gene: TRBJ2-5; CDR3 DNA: TGCAGTGCTCCTCCCCTTCCCCAAGAGACCCAGTACTTC; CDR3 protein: CSAPPLPQETQYF
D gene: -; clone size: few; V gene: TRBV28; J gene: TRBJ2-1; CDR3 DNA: TGTGCCAGCGGACTCATGGATGAGCAGTTCTTC; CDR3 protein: CASGLMDEQFF